The T cell receptor beta chain described here comes from a study of regulatory T cells in long-lasting Graves disease. Study-level findings and limits: Favored gene segments in persistent disease were TRBV28, TRBJ1-2 and TRBJ2-5.

This clonotype was seen more than once but under ten times. Its antigen is still unknown. Looked up from germline, CDR1 is ENHRY and CDR2 is SYGVKD. The length of the CDR3 is 12 residues. Trimming left V 8 bases short and J 3 bases short, with 8 bases between. Combining iRepertoire HTBI primers with Arm-PCR of CDR3 regions, the authors built TCR beta libraries. TCRdb passed the multiplex PCR reads through MiXCR, listing each CDR3 protein once. The sample consists of about 350,000 distinct CDR3 sequences, 15% to 20% of them appearing once. As for time point: newly diagnosed GD, antithyroid drugs for less than 3 months. Extracted PBMC RNA gave rise to the TCR library. One endocrinology department in Xi'an, China, was where patients came from. The same data also contributed to another study, on T cells in Graves' hyperthyroidism and ophthalmopathy. Per that study: With a duration under 2 months, the hyperthyroidism was newly diagnosed in patients aged 18 to 65. Most clonotypes expanded in thyroid above 0.001 were likewise present in blood.

The sequenced sample was peripheral blood mononuclear cells (PBMCs), obtained at new diagnosis, from a patient treated with antithyroid drugs. The TCR was taken from a woman aged 18-29 years with Graves disease. The chain recombines TRBV10-3 with TRBJ1-5; the D gene is possibly TRBD1 (6 bases). CDR3 loop: CAIGQSNQPQHF. In nucleotides, the CDR3 is TGTGCCATCGGACAGTCCAATCAGCCCCAGCATTTT.